This T cell receptor (beta chain) was identified during a study of T cells after yellow fever vaccination. Whole-study findings and limits: Post-booster repertoires again held most primary-vaccination clones (approximately 96% CD4, 80% to 90% CD8). Some clonotypes, a small share, were shared between CD4 and CD8 compartments. It was the secondary response that reached its peak faster, day 5 versus 15, but it was weaker.

The 5'RACE template-switching step produced TCR cDNA and added a universal primer site and UMIs. One entry per CDR3 protein results from TCRdb running MiXCR on the 5' RACE reads. The data hold hundreds of thousands of distinct CDR3 sequences, with over 9% observed a single time. Germline trimming cut 0 bases from V and 7 bases from J; bases unmatched to any gene: 11. The CDR3 consists of 17 residues. Germline values: CDR1 SGDLS, CDR2 YYNGEE. This clonotype occurred a few times. Antigen unknown. The origin of this receptor is a man under 40 who received the YFV17D yellow fever vaccine. The rearrangement links TRBV9 to TRBJ2-1; TRBD1 matches 9 bases. Sequencing used PBMCs, obtained on the day of the yellow fever booster vaccination. CDR3 sequence: CASSVARDRDFRNEQFF. The CDR3 DNA follows: TGTGCCAGCAGCGTAGCAAGGGACAGGGATTTTAGGAATGAGCAGTTCTTC.